The 2 T cell receptor beta chains presented below share a single source sample, sequenced in a study of control samples from healthy donors and cancer patients. Generated by immunoSEQ multiplex PCR, the TCRdb table keeps only in-frame clones and is missing some. The repertoire holds about 190,000 clones, about 90% seen once, with 1.5% to 2% in the top ten. The source material was blood. The receptors were sampled from a man younger than 45 in good health.

This chain uses TRBV6-5 with TRBJ1-5, with no clear D. This CDR3 has 14 residues. The ends were cut back, 10 bases at V and 1 base at J, with 14 bases in the middle. Germline V gene sequence: CDR1 MNHEY, CDR2 SVGAGI. Written as DNA, the CDR3 is TGTGCCATCACTCATAGGGTGAGCAATCAGCCCCAGCATTTT. It is translated as CAITHRVSNQPQHF.

This chain joins TRBV28 and TRBJ2-7, with a possible D match to TRBD2 (5 bases). V lost 6 bases to trimming and J lost 5 bases, with 8 bases between them. The CDR3 is made up of 11 amino acids. Germline V CDR1 and CDR2: MDHEN, SYDVKM. The CDR3 here is CASSLADEQYF. DNA for the CDR3: TGTGCCAGCAGCCTAGCAGACGAGCAGTACTTC.